The rows below give T cell receptor beta chains drawn from one sample of a study of blood T cell repertoires in COVID-19. TCRdb's table, derived via immunoSEQ multiplex PCR, lists solely in-frame clones and lacks some. This table holds 80,000 to 100,000 clones, approximately 89% found once. The specimen sequenced was peripheral blood. These receptors came from a human donor in a cohort sampled during active COVID-19. CDR3s include the opening cysteine and the closing phenylalanine or tryptophan. The order of the fields is clone size, V gene, J gene, D gene, CDR3 protein, CDR3 DNA. A D gene is named only where the DNA matches it firmly. Size tells how often a clone was seen (once, few, many) or the class of an expanded clone, and some rows leave it out.

>-|TRBV10-3|TRBJ2-7|-
CAISALATYEQYF
TGTGCCATCAGCGCTCTAGCGACCTACGAGCAGTACTTC
>-|TRBV5-6|TRBJ2-2|-
CASSQLRQFFPGELFF
TGTGCCAGCAGCCAGCTTCGACAGTTCTTCCCCGGGGAGCTGTTTTTT
>-|TRBV19|TRBJ2-5|TRBD2
CASSSGRPKQETQYF
TGTGCCAGCTCTAGCGGGAGACCCAAACAAGAGACCCAGTACTTC
>-|TRBV11-2|TRBJ2-5|-
CASSFGTQETQYF
TGTGCCAGCAGCTTCGGGACACAAGAGACCCAGTACTTC
>few|TRBV6-6|TRBJ1-6|-
CASSYGPDNSPLHF
TGTGCCAGCAGTTACGGGCCGGATAATTCACCCCTCCACTTT
>once|TRBV13|TRBJ1-3|TRBD1
CASSLGTGTPGNTIYF
TGTGCCAGCAGCTTAGGGACAGGGACACCTGGAAACACCATATATTTT
>-|TRBV5-1|TRBJ2-3|TRBD1
CASSSYHDRAVDTQYF
TGCGCCAGCAGCTCCTACCACGACAGGGCGGTAGATACGCAGTATTTT
>many|TRBV4-2|TRBJ1-2|TRBD1
CASSHQTGSDYTF
TGTGCCAGCAGCCACCAGACAGGGTCCGACTACACCTTC
>-|TRBV6-5|TRBJ1-4|-
CASSQGHGNEKLFF
TGTGCCAGCAGTCAGGGACATGGAAATGAAAAACTGTTTTTT
>-|TRBV6-2/TRBV6-3|TRBJ2-1|TRBD1
CASSYPDREEFF
TGTGCCAGCAGTTACCCGGACAGGGAGGAGTTCTTC
>-|TRBV9|TRBJ1-2|-
CASSLQDNQPGYGYTF
TGTGCCAGCAGCTTACAGGACAATCAACCAGGCTATGGCTACACCTTC
>-|TRBV9|TRBJ1-3|-
CASSVGEDKVYF
TGTGCCAGCAGCGTAGGGGAGGACAAGGTATATTTT
>-|TRBV28|TRBJ1-1|-
CATLRQRRGTEAFF
TGTGCCACCCTAAGGCAGAGGAGGGGTACTGAAGCTTTCTTT
>-|TRBV7-8|TRBJ2-3|-
CASSFSSDTQYF
TGTGCCAGCAGCTTCAGTTCAGATACGCAGTATTTT
>-|TRBV3-1/TRBV3-2|TRBJ2-5|TRBD2
CASSQALLAGGGETQYF
TGTGCCAGCAGCCAGGCCCTTCTAGCGGGAGGCGGGGAGACCCAGTACTTC
>-|TRBV28|TRBJ2-4|TRBD2
CASSLTSGRSAAKNIQYF
TGTGCCAGCAGTTTGACTAGCGGCAGGTCCGCGGCCAAAAACATTCAGTACTTC
>-|TRBV4-2|TRBJ2-1|TRBD1
CASSQEGGQGAGNEQFF
TGTGCCAGCAGCCAAGAGGGGGGACAGGGGGCTGGGAATGAGCAGTTCTTC
>-|TRBV19|TRBJ2-4|TRBD2
CASSMRLAGSKNIQYF
TGTGCCAGTAGTATGCGGCTAGCGGGATCCAAAAACATTCAGTACTTC
>-|TRBV10-1|TRBJ2-1|-
CASSDYPGKSSYNEQFF
TGCGCCAGCAGTGATTACCCAGGGAAGAGCTCCTACAATGAGCAGTTCTTC
>-|TRBV4-3|TRBJ1-2|-
CASSQDPGFYGYTF
TGCGCCAGCAGCCAAGATCCCGGGTTCTATGGCTACACCTTC
>-|TRBV27|TRBJ2-3|-
CASSSTQITQYF
TGTGCCAGCAGCTCTACACAGATAACGCAGTATTTT
>-|TRBV5-1|TRBJ2-3|TRBD2
CASSRTSGTRRGTDTQYF
TGCGCCAGCAGCAGGACTAGCGGGACGAGACGTGGCACAGATACGCAGTATTTT
>-|TRBV28|TRBJ2-7|TRBD2
CASSLSGTITYEQYF
TGTGCCAGCAGTTTAAGCGGGACTATAACCTACGAGCAGTACTTC
>-|TRBV11-2|TRBJ2-1|-
CASSFRADSSYNEQFF
TGTGCCAGCAGCTTTCGAGCGGACAGCTCCTACAATGAGCAGTTCTTC
>-|TRBV7-3|TRBJ2-5|TRBD2
CASSLIAGGVETQYF
TGTGCCAGCAGCTTAATAGCGGGAGGGGTAGAGACCCAGTACTTC
>-|TRBV10-3|TRBJ1-2|-
CAISELIGGEGGYTF
TGTGCCATCAGTGAGCTGATTGGAGGGGAGGGCGGCTACACCTTC
>-|TRBV4-2|TRBJ1-5|TRBD1
CASSLQGGGQPQHF
TGTGCCAGCAGCCTACAGGGGGGAGGTCAGCCCCAGCATTTT
>-|TRBV10-3|TRBJ2-1|-
CATQGSDEQFF
TGTGCCACCCAGGGTTCCGATGAGCAGTTCTTC
>-|TRBV27|TRBJ1-5|-
CASRGGGSNQPQHF
TGTGCCAGCAGGGGCGGGGGCAGCAATCAGCCCCAGCATTTT
>-|TRBV19|TRBJ1-1|-
CASSIAVTAEAFF
TGTGCCAGTAGTATAGCCGTGACAGCTGAAGCTTTCTTT
>-|TRBV7-2|TRBJ2-2|TRBD1
CASRPDRVDGELFF
TGTGCCAGCAGACCTGACAGGGTTGACGGGGAGCTGTTTTTT
>-|TRBV3-1/TRBV3-2|TRBJ1-2|TRBD1
CASSHYRGPNAGGYTF
TGTGCCAGCAGCCACTACAGGGGCCCCAATGCAGGTGGCTACACCTTC
>-|TRBV5-8|TRBJ1-6|TRBD1
CASSPIRGVNSPLHF
TGTGCCAGCAGCCCCATCAGGGGGGTAAATTCACCCCTCCACTTT
>few|TRBV7-7|TRBJ2-5|-
CASSLDPGVGETQYF
TGTGCCAGCAGCTTAGATCCGGGAGTGGGTGAGACCCAGTACTTC
>-|TRBV27|TRBJ2-5|TRBD2
CASSLGRREVETQYF
TGTGCCAGCAGTCTCGGACGGCGGGAGGTGGAGACCCAGTACTTC
>-|TRBV9|TRBJ2-7|-
CASSAKLHSGSYEQYF
TGTGCCAGCAGCGCCAAACTTCATTCGGGTTCCTACGAGCAGTACTTC
>once|TRBV19|TRBJ1-2|TRBD1
CASSIVGDRANYGYTF
TGTGCCAGTAGTATAGTTGGGGACAGGGCAAACTATGGCTACACCTTC
>-|TRBV5-1|TRBJ2-3|TRBD1
CASSPTGDAARTQYF
TGCGCCAGCAGCCCGACAGGGGATGCTGCCCGTACGCAGTATTTT
>-|TRBV5-4|TRBJ2-1|TRBD2
CASSLGLAVNNEQFF
TGTGCCAGCAGCTTGGGCCTAGCGGTGAACAATGAGCAGTTCTTC
>once|TRBV7-3|TRBJ2-5|-
CASSRFRGQETQYF
TGTGCCAGCAGCCGGTTTAGGGGCCAAGAGACCCAGTACTTC
>once|TRBV28|TRBJ1-4|-
CASSFQVKGEKLFF
TGTGCCAGCAGTTTCCAAGTAAAGGGGGAAAAACTGTTTTTT
>-|TRBV12-3/TRBV12-4|TRBJ1-1|-
CASMGALRSEAFF
TGTGCCAGCATGGGGGCCCTGAGGTCTGAAGCTTTCTTT
>-|TRBV13|TRBJ2-7|-
CASSLVVRGAEQYF
TGTGCCAGCAGCTTAGTAGTGCGGGGAGCCGAGCAGTACTTC
>-|TRBV7-3|TRBJ2-7|TRBD1
CASSSDREHEQYF
TGTGCCAGCAGCTCTGACAGGGAGCACGAGCAGTACTTC
>-|TRBV10-3|TRBJ2-3|-
CAINPSEGAFSTDTQYF
TGTGCCATCAACCCATCCGAAGGAGCATTTAGCACAGATACGCAGTATTTT
>-|TRBV2|TRBJ2-2|TRBD2
CASTWGLERTGELFF
TGTGCCAGCACCTGGGGACTAGAACGCACCGGGGAGCTGTTTTTT
>-|TRBV4-3|TRBJ2-7|-
CASSQGAGGEQYF
TGCGCCAGCAGCCAAGGAGCGGGCGGGGAGCAGTACTTC
>-|TRBV3-1/TRBV3-2|TRBJ2-7|TRBD1
CASSQTTGLTYEQYF
TGTGCCAGCAGCCAGACGACAGGGCTTACCTACGAGCAGTACTTC
>-|TRBV19|TRBJ2-7|-
CASSIVAWSYEQYF
TGTGCCAGTAGTATAGTGGCCTGGTCCTACGAGCAGTACTTC
>-|TRBV5-6|TRBJ1-5|-
CASSLGTVEPQHF
TGTGCCAGCAGCTTGGGAACAGTGGAGCCCCAGCATTTT
>-|TRBV10-1|TRBJ2-7|TRBD2
CASRRPPSGIDEQYF
TGCGCCAGCAGACGACCGCCTAGCGGGATAGACGAGCAGTACTTC
>-|TRBV2|TRBJ1-2|-
CASNTPDRYGYTF
TGTGCCAGCAACACCCCGGACAGATATGGCTACACCTTC
>few|TRBV18|TRBJ2-7|-
CASSPPTRSYEQYF
TGTGCCAGCTCACCACCTACGCGGAGCTACGAGCAGTACTTC
>-|TRBV19|TRBJ1-2|TRBD1
CASRTDREQFGVYTF
TGTGCCAGTAGGACAGACAGGGAACAATTCGGAGTCTACACCTTC
>-|TRBV3-1/TRBV3-2|TRBJ1-5|-
CASSKGGIDQPQHF
TGTGCCAGCAGCAAGGGGGGGATCGATCAGCCCCAGCATTTT